Presented here are 24 T cell receptor beta chains from one specimen sequenced in a study of blood T cell repertoires in COVID-19. Libraries were prepared by immunoSEQ multiplex PCR; TCRdb keeps only in-frame clonotypes and omits some of them. Of 15,000 to 20,000 clones in the sample, approximately 86% were seen once. Sequenced: peripheral blood. The origin of the receptors is a middle-aged man with active COVID-19.

CDR3: CASSLTSGQSNEQFF. CDR3 nucleotides: TGCGCCAGCAGCTTAACTAGCGGGCAGTCCAATGAGCAGTTCTTC. This sequence joins TRBV5-1 and TRBJ2-1; 9 bases agree with TRBD2. Losses at the gene ends were 2 bases for V and 6 bases for J; bases not matched to a gene: 6. Germline CDR1 reads SGHRS; CDR2 reads YFSETQ. The CDR3 is 15 amino acids. Drawing the rest from reference TRBV5-1 and TRBJ2-1, the complete variable domain is KAGVTQTPRYLIKTRGQQVTLSCSPISGHRSVSWYQQTPGQGLQFLFEYFSETQRNKGNFPGRFSGRQFSNSRSEMNVSTLELGDSALYLCASSLTSGQSNEQFFGPGTRLTVL.

The chain is built from TRBV19 and TRBJ2-7; TRBD1 matches 8 bases. This CDR3 has 15 residues. Looked up from germline, CDR1 is LNHDA and CDR2 is SQIVND (reference sequence). The J segment lost 5 bases and the V segment lost 1 base, leaving 7 bases of the junction unmatched. Here the CDR3 reads CASSIGSGGWNEQYF. DNA of the CDR3: TGTGCCAGTAGTATAGGATCAGGGGGCTGGAACGAGCAGTACTTC.

The gene calls are TRBV5-1 and TRBJ2-2; 8 bases are shared with TRBD2. The CDR3 has 17 residues. The germline gives CDR1 SGHRS, CDR2 YFSETQ. The trim removed 0 bases at V and 5 bases at J, leaving 9 bases unmatched. CDR3 nucleotides: TGCGCCAGCAGCTTGGAATTAGCGGGAACTTGGACCGGGGAGCTGTTTTTT. Its translation is CASSLELAGTWTGELFF.

The V and J genes are TRBV5-6 and TRBJ1-1, with 7 bases fitting TRBD1. This CDR3 contains 13 residues. Per the germline V gene, CDR1 is SGHDT and CDR2 is YYEEEE. The V segment lost 8 bases and the J segment 0 bases; nucleotides outside the gene matches: 4. The CDR3 spells CASGGQLNTEAFF. The DNA for the CDR3 is TGTGCCAGTGGGGGACAGTTGAACACTGAAGCTTTCTTT.

This clone was seen once. This chain links TRBV7-9 with TRBJ2-7, with 10 nucleotides matching TRBD2. Germline assignment: CDR1 SEHNR and CDR2 FQNEAQ (reference sequence). V gave up 1 base and J gave up 3 bases; unmatched junction bases: 6. The CDR3 runs 16 residues. Here the CDR3 DNA reads TGTGCCAGCAGCTTAGGACGGTCTAGCGGGAGCTACGAGCAGTACTTC. Translating gives CASSLGRSSGSYEQYF.

This rearrangement joins TRBV10-3 to TRBJ2-3; D is ambiguous. The CDR3 spans 14 residues. Germline CDR1 reads ENHRY; CDR2 reads SYGVKD. The V gene lost 4 bases and the J gene lost 0 bases, with 8 bases spanning the gap. This CDR3 reads CAISAPVSTDTQYF. The CDR3 region has the DNA TGTGCCATCAGTGCCCCGGTTAGCACAGATACGCAGTATTTT.

The chain has TRBV7-8 and TRBJ2-7; TRBD2 matches at 10 bases. Germline CDR1 and CDR2: SGHVS and FQNEAQ. The CDR3 sequence is 15 residues long. J lost 7 bases, V lost 6 bases, and 12 bases had no gene match. The CDR3 region has the DNA TGTGCCAGCAGGGGGGGGACTAGCGAGGTTAGGGAGCAGTACTTC. Encoded protein: CASRGGTSEVREQYF.

The CDR3 here is CASSSQETSATEQFF. The CDR3 nucleotides read TGTGCCAGCAGCAGCCAGGAGACTAGCGCTACTGAGCAGTTCTTC. The rearrangement links TRBV7-8 to TRBJ2-1, with 8 bases matching TRBD2. Trimming removed 5 bases from V and 9 bases from J; junction bases left unmatched: 12. The CDR3 is made up of 15 amino acids. Germline values: CDR1 SGHVS, CDR2 FQNEAQ.

The sample holds one count of this clone. The V and J genes are TRBV19 and TRBJ2-1; the D gene is possibly TRBD1 (6 bases). CDR3 length: 14 amino acids. V was cut by 5 bases and J by 10 bases, with 18 bases left in between. The germline V gene has CDR1 LNHDA and CDR2 SQIVND (reference sequence). CDR3 loop: CASSQGPFSAEQFF. CDR3 coding DNA: TGTGCCAGTAGTCAGGGGCCTTTCTCAGCCGAGCAGTTCTTC.

The genes are TRBV11-3 and TRBJ2-7, with 10 bases lining up with TRBD1. The germline V gene has CDR1 SGHNT and CDR2 YENEEA. The CDR3 contains 13 residues. Trimming at V came to 6 bases and at J to 3 bases, leaving 2 bases not matched to a gene. CDR3 sequence reads: CASSRDRGYEQYF. The CDR3 region has the DNA TGTGCCAGCAGTCGGGACAGGGGCTACGAGCAGTACTTC.

The chain is built from TRBV7-8 and TRBJ2-5; D may be TRBD1 (5 bases). The V end lost 3 bases, the J end lost 2 bases, and 10 bases lay between the germline ends. Germline loops: CDR1 SGHVS, CDR2 FQNEAQ. CDR3 length: 14 residues. The CDR3 loop reads CASSLPGLQETQYF. The CDR3 region has the DNA TGTGCCAGCAGCTTGCCAGGGTTACAAGAGACCCAGTACTTC.

The V call is TRBV7-3, the J call TRBJ2-1; D unresolved. The CDR3 loop spans 15 amino acids. V dropped 5 bases and J dropped 0 bases, with 11 bases sitting between them. The germline V gene has CDR1 SGHTA and CDR2 FQGTGA. The CDR3 sequence is CASSRFSRSYNEQFF. The CDR3 DNA reads as TGTGCCAGCAGCCGTTTTTCCCGCTCCTACAATGAGCAGTTCTTC. The full variable domain, its missing parts supplied by reference TRBV7-3 and TRBJ2-1, is GAGVSQTPSNKVTEKGKYVELRCDPISGHTALYWYRQSLGQGPEFLIYFQGTGAADDSGLPNDRFFAVRPEGSVSTLKIQRTERGDSAVYLCASSRFSRSYNEQFFGPGTRLTVL.

The rearrangement joins TRBV27 to TRBJ1-6, with TRBD1 matching 7 bases. The CDR3 totals 16 residues. V dropped 3 bases and J dropped 6; count of bases not matched to a gene: 8. Germline values: CDR1 MNHEY, CDR2 SMNVEV (reference sequence). The CDR3 is CASSFGGTEGNSPLHF. As DNA, the CDR3 is TGTGCCAGCAGTTTTGGGGGGACAGAGGGTAATTCACCCCTCCACTTT.

The chain employs TRBV5-6 and TRBJ2-7, with 11 bases lining up with TRBD1. The trim removed 2 bases at V and 2 bases at J, leaving 3 bases unmatched. The CDR3 is 15 amino acids. From germline, CDR1 is SGHDT and CDR2 YYEEEE. CDR3 sequence: CASSFGTGGPYEQYF. The CDR3 DNA reads TGTGCCAGCAGCTTCGGGACAGGGGGACCCTACGAGCAGTACTTC.

The rearrangement links TRBV18 to TRBJ2-1; TRBD2 might be the D (7 bases). Germline V gene lookup returns CDR1 KGHSH and CDR2 LQKENI. V lost 6 bases and J lost 1, with 10 bases in between. The CDR3 is made up of 14 amino acids. The CDR3 DNA is TGTGCCAGCTCGAGGGGGGGTTCCTACAATGAGCAGTTCTTC. Encoded protein: CASSRGGSYNEQFF.

The chain couples TRBV9 to TRBJ1-2; D not resolved. Germline V gene lookup returns CDR1 SGDLS and CDR2 YYNGEE. The CDR3 extends over 13 amino acids. The V and J ends lost 4 bases and 0 bases respectively, with 7 bases between them. CDR3 protein: CASSTSSNYGYTF. The CDR3 DNA reads as TGTGCCAGCAGCACCAGTTCTAACTATGGCTACACCTTC. Complete variable domain (other parts from reference TRBV9 and TRBJ1-2): DSGVTQTPKHLITATGQRVTLRCSPRSGDLSVYWYQQSLDQGLQFLIQYYNGEERAKGNILERFSAQQFPDLHSELNLSSLELGDSALYFCASSTSSNYGYTFGSGTRLTVV.

The rearrangement links TRBV3-1 (or the pseudogene TRBV3-2) to TRBJ1-1; 8 bases line up with TRBD1. CDR3 length: 14 residues. The V gene end was trimmed by 1 base and the J gene end by 5 bases; junction bases not matched to a gene: 3. The V gene's germline CDR1 is LGHDT and CDR2 YNNKEL (reference sequence). The CDR3: CASSQVTGGTEAFF. The CDR3 nucleotides are TGTGCCAGCAGCCAAGTTACAGGGGGTACTGAAGCTTTCTTT.

CDR3 sequence (DNA): TGTGCCAGCAGCTTGTATCCGGGGACGAACACCGGGGAGCTGTTTTTT. This gives the protein CASSLYPGTNTGELFF. The chain has TRBV5-5 and TRBJ2-2, with TRBD2 as a possible D gene (5 bases). V lost 1 base, J lost 0 bases, and 10 bases lay in between. Germline CDR1 and CDR2: SGHKS and YYEKEE (reference sequence). CDR3 length: 16 residues. Supplemented by reference TRBV5-5 and TRBJ2-2, the full variable domain reads DAGVTQSPTHLIKTRGQQVTLRCSPISGHKSVSWYQQVLGQGPQFIFQYYEKEERGRGNFPDRFSARQFPNYSSELNVNALLLGDSALYLCASSLYPGTNTGELFFGEGSRLTVL.

The gene calls are TRBV6-5 and TRBJ1-1; D remains unclear. Per the germline V gene, CDR1 is MNHEY and CDR2 is SVGAGI. The CDR3 contains 14 residues. V lost 6 bases to trimming and J lost 1 base, with 12 bases between them. CDR3 residues: CASRETPANTEAFF. In DNA form, the CDR3 reads TGTGCCAGCAGGGAGACCCCTGCGAACACTGAAGCTTTCTTT.

J is TRBJ2-1 and V is TRBV19, with TRBD2 matching over 9 bases. CDR1 and CDR2 from the germline V gene are LNHDA and SQIVND (reference sequence). V shed 4 bases and J 0 bases; nucleotides not matched to a gene: 4. The CDR3 is 16 residues long. The CDR3 region is CASSRISGSSYNEQFF. The CDR3 DNA reads TGTGCCAGTAGTAGGATTAGCGGGAGCTCCTACAATGAGCAGTTCTTC.

This chain uses TRBV18 with TRBJ1-5; 7 positions match TRBD1. V lost 3 bases, J lost 2 bases, and 10 bases stayed unmatched. The CDR3 sequence is 17 residues long. Looked up from germline, CDR1 is KGHSH and CDR2 is LQKENI. For the CDR3, the DNA is TGTGCCAGCTCACCCACCCGGGGCGGACAGGGCAATCAGCCCCAGCATTTT. Its translation is CASSPTRGGQGNQPQHF. Complete variable domain (other parts from reference TRBV18 and TRBJ1-5): NAGVMQNPRHLVRRRGQEARLRCSPMKGHSHVYWYRQLPEEGLKFMVYLQKENIIDESGMPKERFSAEFPKEGPSILRIQQVVRGDSAAYFCASSPTRGGQGNQPQHFGDGTRLSIL.

The J gene is TRBJ2-1, the V gene TRBV24-1; a possible D gene is TRBD2 (5 bases). Germline V gene sequence: CDR1 KGHDR, CDR2 SFDVKD. The CDR3 totals 15 residues. The germline V and J ends were trimmed by 7 bases and 4 bases, with 16 bases remaining between them. CDR3 DNA sequence: TGTGCCACCAGAGCGCGCGGAGGAACTTACAATGAGCAGTTCTTC. It codes for CATRARGGTYNEQFF.

The rearrangement uses TRBV4-1 and TRBJ2-7; D unresolved. The CDR3 length is 15 residues. The V end lost 0 bases, the J end lost 2 bases, and 11 bases lay between the germline ends. CDR1 and CDR2 (germline): MGHRA, YSYEKL. CDR3 coding DNA: TGCGCCAGCAGCCAAGATCCCCAGCGCCCCTACGAGCAGTACTTC. It specifies CASSQDPQRPYEQYF.

J is TRBJ1-5 and V is TRBV30, with TRBD1 identical over 7 bases. Trimming at V came to 1 base and at J to 4 bases, leaving 10 bases not matched to a gene. Per germline, CDR1 GTSNPN and CDR2 SVGIG (reference sequence). The CDR3 loop spans 16 amino acids. DNA of the CDR3: TGTGCCTGGAGTGGAGGGGGGACAGTAGGTAATCAGCCCCAGCATTTT. Translating gives CAWSGGGTVGNQPQHF.